This TCR beta chain was sequenced for a study of T cells after yellow fever vaccination. The study made its TCR cDNA through 5'RACE template switching. That step introduced a universal primer site along with UMIs. TCRdb itself ran the 5' RACE reads through MiXCR, one entry per CDR3 protein. The profile shows about 350,000 distinct CDR3 sequences, under 15% of them singletons. In this sample, this clonotype turned up a few times. Its matching antigen is unknown. The CDR3 is made up of 15 amino acids. Germline V lookup: CDR1 SGHNT, CDR2 YYREEE (reference sequence). After removal of 4 bases from V and 3 bases from J, the junction contained 7 bases not matched to a gene. General study points: Few clonotypes appeared in both CD4 and CD8 compartments. Post-booster reappearance was seen for most primary-vaccination clones (just under 97% CD4, 80% to 90% CD8).

V is TRBV5-4 and J is TRBJ2-3, with 8 bases fitting TRBD1. The sample consisted of CD4+ T cells sorted from PBMCs, taken 15 days after the yellow fever booster vaccination. This clonotype was sampled from a man younger than 35 who received the YFV17D yellow fever vaccine. This CDR3 is CASSRNRDRTDTQYF. CDR3 nucleotides: TGTGCCAGCAGCAGGAACCGGGACAGGACAGATACGCAGTATTTT.